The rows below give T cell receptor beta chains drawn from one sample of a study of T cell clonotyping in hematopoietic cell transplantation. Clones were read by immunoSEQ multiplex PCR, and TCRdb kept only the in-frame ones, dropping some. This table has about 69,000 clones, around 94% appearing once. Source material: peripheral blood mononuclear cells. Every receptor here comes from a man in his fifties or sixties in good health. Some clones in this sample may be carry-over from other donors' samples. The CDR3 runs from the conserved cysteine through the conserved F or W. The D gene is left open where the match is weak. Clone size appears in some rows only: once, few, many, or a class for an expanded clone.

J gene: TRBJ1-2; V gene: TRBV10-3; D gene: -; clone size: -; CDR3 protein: CALMRTDRGYTF; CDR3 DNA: TGTGCCCTGATGAGGACTGACAGAGGCTACACCTTC
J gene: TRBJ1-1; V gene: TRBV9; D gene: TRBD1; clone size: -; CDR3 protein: CASSATGVTEAFF; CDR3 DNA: TGTGCCAGCAGCGCAACAGGGGTTACTGAAGCTTTCTTT
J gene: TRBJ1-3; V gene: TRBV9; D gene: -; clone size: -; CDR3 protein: CASSVEVWEDSGNTIYF; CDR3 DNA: TGTGCCAGCAGCGTGGAGGTTTGGGAGGATAGCGGTAACACCATATATTTT
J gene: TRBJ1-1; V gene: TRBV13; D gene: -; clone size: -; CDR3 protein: CASHPAARANTEAFF; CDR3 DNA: TGTGCCAGCCATCCGGCGGCCCGAGCGAACACTGAAGCTTTCTTT
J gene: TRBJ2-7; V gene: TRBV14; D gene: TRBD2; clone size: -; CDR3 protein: CASSTPSGKDHEQYF; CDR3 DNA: TGTGCCAGCAGCACCCCTAGCGGGAAGGATCACGAGCAGTACTTC
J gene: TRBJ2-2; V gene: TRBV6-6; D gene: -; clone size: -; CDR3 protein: CASSYPRGSGELFF; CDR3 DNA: TGTGCCAGCAGTTACCCCAGGGGTTCCGGGGAGCTGTTTTTT
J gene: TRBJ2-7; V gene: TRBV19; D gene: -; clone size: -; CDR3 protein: CASSIGPNNEQYF; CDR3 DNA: TGTGCCAGTAGTATAGGACCTAACAACGAGCAGTACTTC
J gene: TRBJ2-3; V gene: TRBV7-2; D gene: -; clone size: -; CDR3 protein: CASTGQRSTDTQYF; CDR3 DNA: TGTGCCAGCACCGGACAGAGAAGCACAGATACGCAGTATTTT
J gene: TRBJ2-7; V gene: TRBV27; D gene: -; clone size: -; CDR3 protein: CATGQGRPEQYF; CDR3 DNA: TGTGCCACGGGTCAGGGGCGCCCCGAGCAGTACTTC
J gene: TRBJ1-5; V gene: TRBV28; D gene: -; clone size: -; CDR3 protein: CASSARQANQPQHF; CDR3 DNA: TGTGCCAGCAGTGCCAGACAGGCGAATCAGCCCCAGCATTTT
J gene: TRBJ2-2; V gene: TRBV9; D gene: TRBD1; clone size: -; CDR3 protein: CASSVALTGAGELFF; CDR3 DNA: TGTGCCAGCAGCGTAGCCCTTACAGGGGCCGGGGAGCTGTTTTTT
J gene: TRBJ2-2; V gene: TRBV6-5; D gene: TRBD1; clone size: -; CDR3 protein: CAYSGQGNTGELFF; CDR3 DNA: TGTGCCTACTCGGGACAGGGGAACACCGGGGAGCTGTTTTTT
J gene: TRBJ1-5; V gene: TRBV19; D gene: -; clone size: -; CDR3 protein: CASNPAGRDNQPQHF; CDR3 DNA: TGTGCCAGTAATCCCGCGGGTAGGGACAATCAGCCCCAGCATTTT
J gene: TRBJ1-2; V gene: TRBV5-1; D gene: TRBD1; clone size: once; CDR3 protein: CASSLGGAGNGYTF; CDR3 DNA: TGCGCCAGCAGCTTAGGGGGCGCGGGAAATGGCTACACCTTC
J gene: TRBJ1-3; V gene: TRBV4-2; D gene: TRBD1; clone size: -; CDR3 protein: CASSQDRGQGPGNTIYF; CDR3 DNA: TGTGCCAGCAGCCAAGATAGGGGACAGGGTCCTGGAAACACCATATATTTT
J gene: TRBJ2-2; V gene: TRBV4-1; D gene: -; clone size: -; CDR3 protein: CASSPPGDGELFF; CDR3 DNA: TGCGCCAGCAGCCCCCCTGGGGACGGGGAGCTGTTTTTT
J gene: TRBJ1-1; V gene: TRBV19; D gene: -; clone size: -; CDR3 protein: CASNTGFANTEAFF; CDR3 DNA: TGTGCCAGCAACACAGGGTTCGCGAACACTGAAGCTTTCTTT